A selection of T cell receptor beta chains follows, all from one sample in a study of cytomegalovirus exposure and HLA in healthy donors. Clones were sequenced by immunoSEQ multiplex PCR, and TCRdb holds only the in-frame ones, with some missing. The table shows about 82,000 clones, with 65% to 85% occurring only once. The specimen sequenced was PBMCs. Source of these receptors: a man aged 50 to 59 in good health and CMV-seronegative. Each CDR3 is given with its conserved first and last residue. The order of the fields is J gene, D gene, V gene, clone size, CDR3 DNA, CDR3 protein. A D gene is named only where the DNA matches it firmly. Where a row states a size, it is once, few, many or the class of an expanded clone; other rows omit it.

j_call: TRBJ1-4; d_call: TRBD1; v_call: TRBV5-1; clone_size: .; cdr3_nt: TGCGCCAGCAGTTTACCGGGACAGGGAGGTGAAAAACTGTTTTTT; cdr3_aa: CASSLPGQGGEKLFF
j_call: TRBJ2-5; d_call: TRBD2; v_call: TRBV6-5; clone_size: .; cdr3_nt: TGTGCCAGCAGGACCCCGGGACTAGCCTCAGGGACCCAGTACTTC; cdr3_aa: CASRTPGLASGTQYF
j_call: TRBJ1-2; d_call: TRBD1; v_call: TRBV18; clone_size: .; cdr3_nt: TGTGCCAGCTCACGTGACAGGGACTTAGGGTATGGCTACACCTTC; cdr3_aa: CASSRDRDLGYGYTF
j_call: TRBJ1-5; d_call: .; v_call: TRBV10-3; clone_size: .; cdr3_nt: TGTGCCATCAGTGAGTCGCCGGATCAGCCCCAGCATTTT; cdr3_aa: CAISESPDQPQHF
j_call: TRBJ2-3; d_call: TRBD2; v_call: TRBV9; clone_size: .; cdr3_nt: TGTGCCAGCACCCCTATGGGGCTAGCGGGAACAGATACGCAGTATTTT; cdr3_aa: CASTPMGLAGTDTQYF
j_call: TRBJ2-7; d_call: TRBD1; v_call: TRBV4-3; clone_size: few; cdr3_nt: TGCGCCAGCAGCCGAGTGACAGGGGTCGAGCAGTACTTC; cdr3_aa: CASSRVTGVEQYF
j_call: TRBJ2-2; d_call: TRBD2; v_call: TRBV25-1; clone_size: .; cdr3_nt: TGTGCCAGCACTGGCGGGGGGGAGGCCGGGGAGCTGTTTTTT; cdr3_aa: CASTGGGEAGELFF
j_call: TRBJ2-1; d_call: TRBD2; v_call: TRBV2; clone_size: .; cdr3_nt: TGTGCCAGCAGAGGTAGCGGGGGGTTCAATGAGCAGTTCTTC; cdr3_aa: CASRGSGGFNEQFF
j_call: TRBJ2-2; d_call: TRBD1; v_call: TRBV7-2; clone_size: .; cdr3_nt: TGTGCCAGCAGCTTAGCCCCGGGACAGTTCTTTCGGGGGGAGCTGTTTTTT; cdr3_aa: CASSLAPGQFFRGELFF
j_call: TRBJ1-4; d_call: .; v_call: TRBV6-5; clone_size: .; cdr3_nt: TGTGTCAGCAGTTACTCGAGGCAGGGCAACGAAAAACTGTTTTTT; cdr3_aa: CVSSYSRQGNEKLFF
j_call: TRBJ2-5; d_call: TRBD1; v_call: TRBV19; clone_size: .; cdr3_nt: TGTGCCAGTAGCGGGACAGCCATACAAGAGACCCAGTACTTC; cdr3_aa: CASSGTAIQETQYF
j_call: TRBJ2-3; d_call: TRBD1; v_call: TRBV18; clone_size: .; cdr3_nt: TGTGCCAGCTCACCACAACTGAGGGGACAGGGGAAAGATACGCAGTATTTT; cdr3_aa: CASSPQLRGQGKDTQYF
j_call: TRBJ2-5; d_call: TRBD2; v_call: TRBV5-4; clone_size: once; cdr3_nt: TGTGCCAGCAGCCCGAGGACTAGCGGGGGCCGGGGGGTGGAGACCCAGTACTTC; cdr3_aa: CASSPRTSGGRGVETQYF
j_call: TRBJ1-2; d_call: TRBD1; v_call: TRBV18; clone_size: .; cdr3_nt: TGTGCCAGCTCACCACAAGAAACAGGGGACTATGGCTACACCTTC; cdr3_aa: CASSPQETGDYGYTF
j_call: TRBJ1-6; d_call: .; v_call: TRBV28; clone_size: .; cdr3_nt: TGTGCCAGCAGCCTCACCTCAACCTACTATAATTCACCCCTCCACTTT; cdr3_aa: CASSLTSTYYNSPLHF
j_call: TRBJ1-2; d_call: .; v_call: TRBV30; clone_size: .; cdr3_nt: TGTGCCTGGAGCGGACAAGATGCTTATGGCTACACCTTC; cdr3_aa: CAWSGQDAYGYTF